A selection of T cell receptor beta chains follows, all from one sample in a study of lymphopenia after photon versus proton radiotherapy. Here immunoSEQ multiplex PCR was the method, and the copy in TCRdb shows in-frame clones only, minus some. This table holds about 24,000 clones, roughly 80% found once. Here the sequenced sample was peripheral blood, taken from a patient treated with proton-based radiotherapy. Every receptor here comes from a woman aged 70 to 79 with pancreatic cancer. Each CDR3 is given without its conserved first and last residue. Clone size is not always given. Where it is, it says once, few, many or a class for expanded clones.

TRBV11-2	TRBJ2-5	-	ASSLTLGTGIQETQY
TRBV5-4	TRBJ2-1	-	ASSLMSGDHNEQF
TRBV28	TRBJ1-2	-	ASSLGGGVRYGYT
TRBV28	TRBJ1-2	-	ASSLGQQPNYGYT
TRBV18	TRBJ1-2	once	ASSPETGDYGYT
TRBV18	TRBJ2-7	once	ASSSLGVGSSYEQY
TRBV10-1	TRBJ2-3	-	ASSESSTSGSTDTQY
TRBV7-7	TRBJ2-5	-	ASSLLPGEETQY
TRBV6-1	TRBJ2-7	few	AITVPGQYEQY
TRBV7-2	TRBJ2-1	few	ASSLLGGPRENEQF
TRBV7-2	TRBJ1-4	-	ASSLTSRHQRSTNEKLF
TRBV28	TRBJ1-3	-	ASSYLSGNTIY
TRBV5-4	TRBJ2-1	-	ASSLSSSHNEQF
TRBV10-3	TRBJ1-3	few	AIARDKALSGNTIY
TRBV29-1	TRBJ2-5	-	SVGKAGGQETQY
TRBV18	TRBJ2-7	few	ASSPGFGTTYEQY
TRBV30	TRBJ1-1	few	AWSVGGSEAF
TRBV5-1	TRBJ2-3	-	ASSFSGRGTDTQY
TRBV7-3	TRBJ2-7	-	ASSLNGGPLEQY
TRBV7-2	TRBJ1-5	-	ASTLGTGDQPQH
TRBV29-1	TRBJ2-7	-	SALPGPGGYEQY
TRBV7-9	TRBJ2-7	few	ASSQPVQTGLYEQY
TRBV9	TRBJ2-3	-	ASSVVGGESTDTQY
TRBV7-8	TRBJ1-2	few	ASSLSGLITYGYT
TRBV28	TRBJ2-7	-	ASSLLLGTAYEQY
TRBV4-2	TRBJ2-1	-	ASSQDGTSGYNEQF
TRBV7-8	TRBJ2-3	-	ASSNYAGGSTDTQY
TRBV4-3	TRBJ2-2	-	ASGRGTGELF
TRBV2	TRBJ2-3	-	ASSEASSTPPDTQY
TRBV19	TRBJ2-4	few	ASSTPRREVKNIQY
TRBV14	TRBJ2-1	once	ASSQISGRAEREQF
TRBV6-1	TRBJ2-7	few	ASSEGQGLNGEQY
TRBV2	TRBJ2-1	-	ASSEWASGNNEQF
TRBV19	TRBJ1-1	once	ASSIPHPQGQNTEAF
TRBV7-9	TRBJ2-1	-	ASSLASGTANEQF
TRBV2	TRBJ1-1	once	ASSADREAF
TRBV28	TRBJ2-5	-	ASSLFGTERQETQY
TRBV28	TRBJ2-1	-	ASSSQVPYEQF
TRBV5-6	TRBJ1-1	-	ASRLGGALNTEAF
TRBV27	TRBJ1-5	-	ASSYLGGVNQPQH
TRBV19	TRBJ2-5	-	ASSPRLQGLYTLETQY
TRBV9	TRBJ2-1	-	ASSVASYNEQF
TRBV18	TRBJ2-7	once	ASSPVVVGKIGTYEQY
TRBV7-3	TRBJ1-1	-	ASSQPGRRNTEAF
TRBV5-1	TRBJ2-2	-	ASTPGTALNTGELF
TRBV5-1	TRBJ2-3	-	ASSPGTALSTDTQY
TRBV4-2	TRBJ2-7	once	ASSQGEGRDSYEQY
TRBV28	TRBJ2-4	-	ASGETTGPGAKNIQY
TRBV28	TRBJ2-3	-	ASSSPGSGTTDTQY
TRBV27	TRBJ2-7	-	ASSLGNGRLVVHEQY
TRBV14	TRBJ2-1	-	ASSQETGRWNEQF
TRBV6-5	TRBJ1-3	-	ASSYSRGGSGNTIY
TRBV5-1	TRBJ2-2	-	ASRFQGGTGELF
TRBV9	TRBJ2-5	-	ASSVGASVRETQY
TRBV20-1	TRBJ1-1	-	SARGTEAF
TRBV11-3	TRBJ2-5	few	ASSQGPRETQY
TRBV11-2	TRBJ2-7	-	ASGASRYYEQY
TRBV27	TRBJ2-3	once	ASSFLAGERTDTQY
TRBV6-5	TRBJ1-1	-	ASSYPGYTEAF
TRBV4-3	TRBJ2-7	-	ASSPASGHSYEQY